One sample yielded the 10 T cell receptor beta chains listed below, sequenced in a study of CD8 T cells in ankylosing spondylitis. TCRdb analysed the 5' RACE reads with MiXCR anew, one entry per CDR3 protein. The sample contains 250,000 to 350,000 distinct CDR3 sequences, 20% of which appear only once. The sequencing sample was made of blood, either unsorted or a sorted T cell fraction (not recorded which). Receptors originate from a male donor with ankylosing spondylitis or in good health (not recorded which).

The rearrangement uses TRBV3-1 and TRBJ2-1; D is unclear. In germline, CDR1 is LGHDT, CDR2 YNNKEL (reference sequence). The CDR3 contains 13 residues. V was clipped by 4 bases and J by 8 bases, with 12 bases between them. CDR3 nucleotide sequence: TGTGCCAGCAGCCGAAGAACCCGGGATGAGCAGTTCTTC. Amino acids: CASSRRTRDEQFF.

The chain recombines TRBV5-1 with TRBJ1-2; no definite D call. Trimming cost V 0 bases and J 6 bases, with 12 bases left between them. The germline V gene encodes CDR1 SGHRS and CDR2 YFSETQ. The CDR3 loop spans 14 amino acids. This CDR3 reads CASSLGQEWDGYTF. CDR3 DNA sequence: TGCGCCAGCAGCTTGGGACAAGAGTGGGATGGCTACACCTTC.

This clonotype was detected only a few times. The chain employs TRBV7-2 and TRBJ2-3; 10 bases are a match to TRBD2. CDR1 and CDR2 from the germline V gene are SGHTA and FQGNSA. The J segment lost 3 bases and the V segment lost 5 bases, leaving 26 bases of the junction unmatched. The CDR3 length is 22 residues. This chain's CDR3 is CASSNRLGQASGSYEKTDTQYF. CDR3 nucleotide sequence: TGTGCCAGCAGCAATCGCTTGGGGCAGGCTAGCGGGAGTTATGAGAAAACAGATACGCAGTATTTT. The variable domain in full, with the rest retrieved from reference TRBV7-2 and TRBJ2-3, is GAGVSQSPSNKVTEKGKDVELRCDPISGHTALYWYRQSLGQGLEFLIYFQGNSAPDKSGLPSDRFSAERTGGSVSTLTIQRTQQEDSAVYLCASSNRLGQASGSYEKTDTQYFGPGTRLTVL.

This clonotype was seen a few times. The chain employs TRBV15 and TRBJ2-5, with no clear D. Between the trimmed V and J ends, which lost 0 bases and 5 bases, there was a span of 4 bases. Germline V CDR1 and CDR2: LNHNV, YYDKDF (reference sequence). This CDR3 region has 12 residues. CDR3 DNA sequence: TGTGCCACCAGCAGAGATTACGAGACCCAGTACTTC. Protein product: CATSRDYETQYF.

CDR3 in amino acids: CASSRPGLAGVSYNEQFF. The CDR3 DNA reads as TGTGCCAGCAGCCGACCGGGACTAGCGGGAGTTTCCTACAATGAGCAGTTCTTC. V gene TRBV11-2 combines with J gene TRBJ2-1, with 14 bases aligning to TRBD2. In germline, CDR1 is SGHAT, CDR2 FQNNGV. The V gene end was trimmed by 5 bases and the J gene end by 1 base; junction bases not matched to a gene: 7. The CDR3 spans 18 residues. Looking up the rest from reference TRBV11-2 and TRBJ2-1 gives the full variable domain: EAGVAQSPRYKIIEKRQSVAFWCNPISGHATLYWYQQILGQGPKLLIQFQNNGVVDDSQLPKDRFSAERLKGVDSTLKIQPAKLEDSAVYLCASSRPGLAGVSYNEQFFGPGTRLTVL.

In nucleotides, the CDR3 is TGTGCCAGCAGAGTCGGCGGACCGACCCAAGAGACCCAGTACTTC. This encodes CASRVGGPTQETQYF. The V call is TRBV6-2 or TRBV6-3, the J call TRBJ2-5; no clear D. Germline V gene lookup returns CDR1 MNHEY and CDR2 SVGEGT. The CDR3 runs 15 residues. V was clipped by 6 bases and J by 1 base, with 15 bases between them.

This clonotype was observed a few times. V and J are TRBV6-5 and TRBJ1-2, with 8 bases matching TRBD1. Germline V gene lookup returns CDR1 MNHEY and CDR2 SVGAGI. The CDR3 is made up of 15 amino acids. The junction had 8 bases not matched to a gene; V was cut back by 0 bases and J by 8 bases. CDR3 coding DNA: TGTGCCAGCAGTTACTCTCGGACAGGGAGGATCGGCTACACCTTC. As protein: CASSYSRTGRIGYTF.

This chain uses TRBV9 with TRBJ2-1; D uncertain. CDR3 length equals 12 residues. Looked up from germline, CDR1 is SGDLS and CDR2 is YYNGEE. Trimming shortened V by 4 bases and J by 12 bases, and 14 bases separated the two germline ends. The CDR3 here is CASSSLVGWQFF. The CDR3 DNA reads as TGTGCCAGCAGCTCTCTAGTGGGTTGGCAGTTCTTC.

The rearrangement uses TRBV29-1 and TRBJ2-1; TRBD1 matches 10 bases. Trimming took 5 bases from V and 6 from J; bases not matched to a gene: 4. CDR3 length: 13 amino acids. Germline CDR1 reads SQVTM; CDR2 reads ANQGSEA. CDR3 coding DNA: TGCAGCGTTACCAGGGACAGGGGCAATGAGCAGTTCTTC. Protein sequence: CSVTRDRGNEQFF.

The J gene is TRBJ1-1, the V gene TRBV19; D remains ambiguous. Germline V gives CDR1 LNHDA, CDR2 SQIVND (reference sequence). The CDR3 length is 15 residues. V was trimmed by 7 bases and J by 1 base, leaving 16 bases between them. The CDR3: CASTLRLRTNTEAFF. CDR3 in DNA: TGTGCCAGTACCCTAAGACTACGGACGAACACTGAAGCTTTCTTT.